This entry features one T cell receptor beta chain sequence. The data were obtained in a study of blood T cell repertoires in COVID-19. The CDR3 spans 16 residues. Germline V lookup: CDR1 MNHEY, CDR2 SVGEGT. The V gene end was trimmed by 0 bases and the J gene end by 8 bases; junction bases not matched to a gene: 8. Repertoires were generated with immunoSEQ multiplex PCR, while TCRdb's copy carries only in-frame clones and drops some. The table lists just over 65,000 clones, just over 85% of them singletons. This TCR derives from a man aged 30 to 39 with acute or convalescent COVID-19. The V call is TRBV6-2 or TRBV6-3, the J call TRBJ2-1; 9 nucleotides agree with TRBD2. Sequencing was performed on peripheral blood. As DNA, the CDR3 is TGTGCCAGCAGTTACTCGATTTTGCGGGAGGGTGATGAGCAGTTCTTC. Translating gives CASSYSILREGDEQFF.